This T cell receptor beta chain was documented in a study of shared clonotypes between healthy human individuals. The protocol was immunoSEQ multiplex PCR, while the TCRdb copy is restricted to in-frame clones and leaves out a portion. Of around 2,100,000 clones in the sample, about 95% were seen once. Naivety among CD8 cells was defined by CD45RO negativity and positive CCR7 selection, thereby excluding terminally differentiated effector memory CD45RA+ cells. Sequenced: naive CD8+ T cells sorted from blood. The sequence was collected from a man between 18 and 35 years old in good health.

The CDR3 DNA follows: TGCAGCGCCGACGGGGGCAATGAGCAGTTCTTC. This gives the protein CSADGGNEQFF. The chain is built from TRBV29-1 and TRBJ2-1; possibly TRBD2 for D (6 bases). Per germline, CDR1 SQVTM and CDR2 ANQGSEA. This CDR3 is built from 11 residues. V was shortened by 7 bases and J by 6 bases, with 10 bases between the two germline ends.